These 30 T cell receptor beta chains were sequenced from one sample in a study of cytomegalovirus exposure and HLA in healthy donors. Libraries were prepared by immunoSEQ multiplex PCR; TCRdb keeps only in-frame clonotypes and omits some of them. This repertoire shows about 130,000 clones, roughly 90% found once; its top ten account for 1.4% to 1.5%. The specimen sequenced was PBMCs. The receptors derive from a young man in good health and CMV-seronegative.

The CDR3 sequence: CASSRRGAGGAPSNEKLFF. The CDR3, as DNA: TGCGCCAGCAGTCGACGTGGGGCAGGGGGCGCGCCCTCGAATGAAAAACTGTTTTTT. The chain combines TRBV4-1 with TRBJ1-4; TRBD1 agrees at 8 bases. Germline-derived CDR1 and CDR2 are MGHRA and YSYEKL. The CDR3 length is 19 residues. Trimming at V came to 6 bases and at J to 5 bases, leaving 20 bases not matched to a gene.

The chain uses TRBV30 and TRBJ2-7; the match to TRBD2 covers 7 bases. CDR1 is GTSNPN, CDR2 SVGIG, per germline (reference sequence). The CDR3 runs 12 residues. The ends lost 5 bases at V and 2 bases at J; junction bases unmatched: 3. CDR3 nucleotides: TGTGCCTGGGGGGAGGGGCCCTACGAGCAGTACTTC. The encoded protein is CAWGEGPYEQYF.

V is TRBV20-1 and J is TRBJ1-2; no definite D call. The V gene lost 0 bases and the J gene lost 12 bases, with 11 bases spanning the gap. Germline-derived CDR1 and CDR2 are DFQATT and SNEGSKA (reference sequence). CDR3 length equals 11 residues. In DNA form, the CDR3 reads TGCAGTGCTAGAGATGGAGCATACAACACCTTC. It specifies CSARDGAYNTF.

A single count supports this clone. This chain uses TRBV5-6 with TRBJ1-5, with D perhaps TRBD1 (5 bases). The germline V gene has CDR1 SGHDT and CDR2 YYEEEE. V was clipped by 0 bases and J by 1 base, with 20 bases between them. The CDR3 consists of 19 residues. The CDR3 is CASSLAVWRAGGSNQPQHF. CDR3 bases: TGTGCCAGCAGCTTGGCCGTTTGGAGGGCTGGGGGGAGCAATCAGCCCCAGCATTTT.

This clone has only a few counts. The chain is built from TRBV10-3 and TRBJ1-5, with D maybe TRBD1 (5 bases). Germline lookup yields CDR1 ENHRY and CDR2 SYGVKD. The V gene lost 4 bases and the J gene lost 7 bases, with 11 bases spanning the gap. The CDR3 runs to 13 residues. The CDR3 nucleotides read TGTGCCATCAGTGTTGCGGGGGACCAGCCCCAGCATTTT. Its translation: CAISVAGDQPQHF.

The rearrangement links TRBV18 to TRBJ1-2; 7 nucleotides match TRBD1. With V trimmed by 5 bases and J by 3 bases, 0 bases remained unmatched. There are 12 residues in the CDR3. Germline CDR1 reads KGHSH; CDR2 reads LQKENI. This chain's CDR3 is CASSGTDYGYTF. CDR3 nucleotide sequence: TGTGCCAGCTCAGGGACAGACTATGGCTACACCTTC.

The chain links TRBV7-9 to TRBJ1-1; D is ambiguous. With 5 bases removed from V and 5 bases from J, the gap between germline ends came to 12 bases. The CDR3 contains 13 residues. Per germline, CDR1 SEHNR and CDR2 FQNEAQ (reference sequence). The CDR3 loop reads CASSPGSGTEAFF. CDR3 sequence (DNA): TGTGCCAGCAGCCCGGGGTCGGGTACTGAAGCTTTCTTT.

The genes are TRBV7-2 and TRBJ2-3, with D possibly matching TRBD1 (6 bases). Germline CDR1 and CDR2: SGHTA and FQGNSA. Between the trimmed V and J ends, which lost 0 bases and 5 bases, there was a span of 9 bases. There are 14 residues in the CDR3. CDR3 in amino acids: CASSLALGGDTQYF. The DNA for the CDR3 is TGTGCCAGCAGCTTAGCGCTAGGGGGAGATACGCAGTATTTT.

Regarding this clone: Germline and junction disagree at one end, which may indicate a read error. V and J are TRBV19 and TRBJ2-7; D possibly corresponds to TRBD2 (6 bases). This CDR3 contains 13 residues. The V gene's germline CDR1 is LNHDA and CDR2 SQIVND (reference sequence). The DNA of the CDR3 is TGTGCCAGTAGTGCGGGACCAGACTACGGGCAGTACTTC. Protein sequence: CASSAGPDYGQYF.

The table lists this clone with a few counts. The chain combines TRBV6-5 with TRBJ1-1; maybe TRBD1 (5 bases). Germline lookup yields CDR1 MNHEY and CDR2 SVGAGI. This CDR3 comprises 13 residues. V lost 6 bases, J lost 1 base, and 9 bases lay in between. This CDR3 is CASRGVKNTEAFF. CDR3 DNA sequence: TGTGCCAGCAGAGGGGTCAAGAACACTGAAGCTTTCTTT.

This chain joins TRBV7-3 and TRBJ2-3; tentatively, D is TRBD2 (6 bases). Trimming left V 2 bases short and J 6 bases short, with 18 bases between. The CDR3 sequence is 16 residues long. CDR1 and CDR2 (germline): SGHTA, FQGTGA. The CDR3 here is CASSLSTKAGSDTQYF. The CDR3, as DNA: TGTGCCAGCAGCTTATCTACGAAAGCCGGGAGCGATACGCAGTATTTT.

The chain employs TRBV4-3 and TRBJ1-1; tentatively, D is TRBD1 (6 bases). Germline-derived CDR1 and CDR2 are LGHNA and YSLEER. CDR3 length: 16 amino acids. V was pared by 4 bases and J by 3 bases, with 18 bases between. The CDR3 DNA sequence: TGCGCCAGCAGCCCAGGGGCAGGTTTTTGGGACACTGAAGCTTTCTTT. Translating gives CASSPGAGFWDTEAFF.

The chain combines TRBV5-1 with TRBJ2-1; D might be TRBD2 (6 bases). The CDR3 contains 15 residues. V was shortened by 0 bases and J by 6 bases, with 13 bases between the two germline ends. Germline CDR1 is SGHRS and CDR2 is YFSETQ. The CDR3, as DNA: TGCGCCAGCAGCTTGGCCGCGGGACCCACCAATGAGCAGTTCTTC. Translated, it gives CASSLAAGPTNEQFF.

The genes are TRBV6-5 and TRBJ2-7, with D possibly being TRBD2 (5 bases). The germline CDR1 and CDR2 sequences are MNHEY and SVGAGI. The CDR3 spans 15 residues. The V gene lost 5 bases and the J gene lost 2 bases, with 16 bases spanning the gap. In DNA, the CDR3 is TGTGCCAGCAGTCCCCAGATACTAGGAGCCTACGAGCAGTACTTC. Amino acid sequence: CASSPQILGAYEQYF.

The chain is built from TRBV9 and TRBJ2-5; D remains ambiguous. This CDR3 is 11 amino acids long. Deletions cut 2 bases from V and 4 bases from J, with 3 bases between. Germline CDR1 and CDR2: SGDLS and YYNGEE. Written as DNA, the CDR3 is TGTGCCAGCAGCGTCTCAGAGACCCAGTACTTC. It specifies CASSVSETQYF.

The chain combines TRBV11-2 with TRBJ2-1, with no clear D. Trimming pared 3 bases from V and 10 bases from J, leaving 13 bases between. Germline V gene lookup returns CDR1 SGHAT and CDR2 FQNNGV. The CDR3 loop spans 13 amino acids. The CDR3 region has the DNA TGTGCCAGCAGCTTGAGGCCCAGAGAAGAGCAGTTCTTC. It encodes CASSLRPREEQFF.

The chain links TRBV7-2 to TRBJ2-3; D might be TRBD2 (5 bases). The CDR3 is 14 amino acids. Per the germline V gene, CDR1 is SGHTA and CDR2 is FQGNSA. Trimming shortened V by 2 bases and J by 0 bases, and 6 bases separated the two germline ends. The CDR3: CASSLTRSTDTQYF. The CDR3 DNA is TGTGCCAGCAGCTTAACTAGGAGCACAGATACGCAGTATTTT.

The gene calls are TRBV5-1 and TRBJ2-7; 11 bases agree with TRBD2. Germline CDR1 SGHRS, CDR2 YFSETQ. The CDR3 is 14 residues long. V shed 2 bases and J 6 bases; nucleotides not matched to a gene: 4. This CDR3 reads CASSLTSGSFEQYF. CDR3 bases: TGCGCCAGCAGCTTAACTAGCGGGAGTTTCGAGCAGTACTTC.

This clone was counted a single time. The rearrangement joins TRBV4-3 to TRBJ1-1; 8 nucleotides align to TRBD1. The CDR3 runs 18 residues. V was pared by 0 bases and J by 3 bases, with 12 bases of the junction left unmatched. Germline assignment: CDR1 LGHNA and CDR2 YSLEER. The CDR3, as DNA: TGCGCCAGCAGCCAAGATAGGGCAGGGGGCATCTTATACACTGAAGCTTTCTTT. Its protein product is CASSQDRAGGILYTEAFF.

The chain is built from TRBV28 and TRBJ2-1; 7 bases align to TRBD2. CDR3 length equals 17 residues. With 4 bases clipped from V and 5 bases from J, the junction kept 14 bases outside the gene matches. The V gene's germline CDR1 is MDHEN and CDR2 SYDVKM. CDR3 in DNA: TGTGCCAGCAGTTCTTGGTTTGCGGGAGAAGCGGACAATGAGCAGTTCTTC. It yields the protein CASSSWFAGEADNEQFF.

The V and J genes are TRBV30 and TRBJ1-4, with TRBD1 matching over 8 bases. Losses at the gene ends were 3 bases for V and 8 bases for J; bases not matched to a gene: 5. The CDR3 covers 13 residues. Germline V gene lookup returns CDR1 GTSNPN and CDR2 SVGIG (reference sequence). CDR3 loop: CAWRTTGAEKLFF. Written as DNA, the CDR3 is TGTGCCTGGAGGACGACAGGGGCAGAAAAACTGTTTTTT.

The chain combines TRBV28 with TRBJ2-5, with a tentative D call TRBD1 (6 bases). CDR1 MDHEN and CDR2 SYDVKM come from the germline V gene. V dropped 8 bases and J dropped 5 bases, with 18 bases sitting between them. The CDR3 extends over 14 amino acids. CDR3 sequence reads: CASLQGGSGETQYF. CDR3 DNA sequence: TGTGCCAGCTTACAGGGTGGTTCGGGGGAGACCCAGTACTTC.

This clone came up once. This rearrangement joins TRBV15 to TRBJ1-1; D perhaps matches TRBD1 (6 bases). The CDR3 loop spans 15 amino acids. Germline assignment: CDR1 LNHNV and CDR2 YYDKDF (reference sequence). V lost 3 bases to trimming and J lost 5 bases, with 16 bases between them. The chain's CDR3 is CATSSGGALRTEAFF. CDR3 nucleotide sequence: TGTGCCACCAGCAGCGGGGGGGCCCTTCGGACTGAAGCTTTCTTT.

As to this clone: Relative to the germline gene, one junction end is altered; a read error may explain this. The rearrangement links TRBV7-2 to TRBJ2-4; 10 bases map to TRBD1. This CDR3 is 14 amino acids long. Germline CDR1 SGHTA, CDR2 FQGNSA. The DNA of the CDR3 is TGTGCCAGCAGCCTAGACGGTGTTTCGGGACAGGGGCACTTC. Its translation: CASSLDGVSGQGHF.

The chain links TRBV7-2 to TRBJ1-2; TRBD1 might be the D (5 bases). With 3 bases removed from V and 5 bases from J, the gap between germline ends came to 13 bases. The germline V gene encodes CDR1 SGHTA and CDR2 FQGNSA. The CDR3 consists of 14 residues. CDR3 bases: TGTGCCAGCAGCTTCGACAGCCTCTCTTATGGCTACACCTTC. It yields the protein CASSFDSLSYGYTF. Using reference TRBV7-2 and TRBJ1-2 for the parts outside the CDR3, the full variable domain is GAGVSQSPSNKVTEKGKDVELRCDPISGHTALYWYRQSLGQGLEFLIYFQGNSAPDKSGLPSDRFSAERTGGSVSTLTIQRTQQEDSAVYLCASSFDSLSYGYTFGSGTRLTVV.

The J gene is TRBJ1-5, the V gene TRBV12-1. TRBV12-1 is listed as a pseudogene. The CDR3 loop spans 17 amino acids. The CDR3 DNA is TGTGCCAGCAGCCCGCGGGTGACGGAAAATCCCAATCAGCCCCAGCATTTT. Protein: CASSPRVTENPNQPQHF.

The rearrangement links TRBV29-1 to TRBJ2-1, with 9 positions matching TRBD2. The CDR3 is made up of 12 amino acids. CDR1 SQVTM and CDR2 ANQGSEA come from the germline V gene. Germline trimming cut 5 bases from V and 6 bases from J; bases unmatched to any gene: 2. CDR3 in DNA: TGCAGCGTTTCGGGACTAGCCAATGAGCAGTTCTTC. It specifies CSVSGLANEQFF.

Remarks on this clone: It is likely a read error, because the conserved phenylalanine at the end of the CDR3 is missing. The DNA is left out, because the CDR3 cannot be placed on it with certainty; the CDR3 is given as TCRdb lists it. The chain recombines TRBV6-5 with TRBJ1-6. Per the germline V gene, CDR1 is MNHEY and CDR2 is SVGAGI. The CDR3 totals 15 residues, both ends included. The CDR3 sequence is CASSFFPGSGPSLSH.

This chain links TRBV21-1 with TRBJ1-1; TRBD1 is the table's D call and was not checked against the DNA. TRBV21-1 is a pseudogene segment. The CDR3 spans 18 residues. CDR3 sequence: CASSKIYSGGSSIPEAFF. CDR3 nucleotides: TGTGCCAGCAGCAAAATTTACTCAGGGGGGTCCTCAATCCCTGAAGCTTTCTTT.

CDR3 protein: CASSFDQGAWNTQYF. The CDR3 bases are TGTGCCAGCAGCTTTGATCAGGGGGCTTGGAATACGCAGTATTTT. The chain joins TRBV7-2 to TRBJ2-3, with 8 bases aligning to TRBD1. J lost 7 bases, V lost 3 bases, and 9 bases had no gene match. Germline V CDR1 and CDR2: SGHTA, FQGNSA. This CDR3 region has 15 residues.